This T cell receptor (beta chain) was obtained from a study of OX40 agonist ivuxolimab in advanced cancers. At the level of the study: Anti-PD-1, anti-PD-L1 or anti-CTLA-4 therapy given earlier was allowed, and roughly 40% had some.

Clones were read by immunoSEQ multiplex PCR, and TCRdb kept only the in-frame ones, dropping some. The table lists 100,000 to 120,000 clones, more than 70% of them singletons. Concerning this clone: Its antigen is unidentified.

Blood got drawn at baseline, again on cycle 4 day 1, and then on cycle 7 day 1. The CDR3 extends over 15 amino acids. V lost 2 bases, J lost 1 base, and 3 bases stayed unmatched. Germline V gene sequence: CDR1 SEHNR, CDR2 FQNEAQ (reference sequence). General observations from the study: Part of the nonresponder group also had normalized T-cell clonal expansion that was low. Clonal expansion was seen in CD4+ and CD8+ blood T cells by week 6 at 0.1 to 3.0 mg/kg.

Sequencing was performed on CD4+ or CD8+ T cells sorted from blood, taken in a trial of the OX40 agonist ivuxolimab. The J gene is TRBJ2-3, the V gene TRBV7-9; 7 bases fit TRBD1. This sequence originates from an adult with an advanced solid tumor such as melanoma, head and neck, liver or kidney cancer. This CDR3 is CASSLRGRGTDTQYF. CDR3 DNA: TGTGCCAGCAGCTTAAGGGGGCGCGGCACAGATACGCAGTATTTT.